The 9 T cell receptor beta chains below were found in one sample sequenced in a study of shared clonotypes between healthy human individuals. Generated by immunoSEQ multiplex PCR, the TCRdb table keeps only in-frame clones and is missing some. The table has a few million clones, approximately 90% seen once; the top ten hold around 0.14%. The specimen was naive CD4+ T cells sorted from blood. As for subset: CD45RA+ positively selected. Receptors originate from a man aged 18 to 29 in good health.

The rearrangement joins TRBV6-5 to TRBJ2-7, with a tentative D call TRBD1 (6 bases). Germline V lookup: CDR1 MNHEY, CDR2 SVGAGI. V was trimmed by 6 bases and J by 5 bases, leaving 20 bases between them. This CDR3 has 15 residues. CDR3 sequence: CASRPTAGVFHEQYF. As DNA, the CDR3 is TGTGCCAGCAGGCCAACAGCAGGGGTGTTCCACGAGCAGTACTTC.

V is TRBV5-4 and J is TRBJ2-3; 8 bases map to TRBD2. This CDR3 comprises 20 residues. Unmatched junction bases numbered 18, after V lost 1 base and J lost 2 bases. Germline assignment: CDR1 SGHNT and CDR2 YYREEE (reference sequence). CDR3 protein: CASSLTRTSWGAPNTDTQYF. CDR3 DNA: TGTGCCAGCAGCTTGACCCGGACTAGCTGGGGGGCCCCTAACACAGATACGCAGTATTTT.

The chain has TRBV9 and TRBJ1-2, with a possible D match to TRBD1 (5 bases). The V gene's germline CDR1 is SGDLS and CDR2 YYNGEE. CDR3 length: 14 residues. The V gene lost 3 bases and the J gene lost 0 bases, with 9 bases spanning the gap. The CDR3 loop is CASSADITNYGYTF. The CDR3 nucleotides are TGTGCCAGCAGCGCGGACATCACTAACTATGGCTACACCTTC. Complete variable domain (other parts from reference TRBV9 and TRBJ1-2): DSGVTQTPKHLITATGQRVTLRCSPRSGDLSVYWYQQSLDQGLQFLIQYYNGEERAKGNILERFSAQQFPDLHSELNLSSLELGDSALYFCASSADITNYGYTFGSGTRLTVV.

Regarding this clone: This same CDR3 is encoded by further DNA sequences in the sample. The chain has TRBV9 and TRBJ2-7, with 7 bases aligning to TRBD1. Germline loops: CDR1 SGDLS, CDR2 YYNGEE. V dropped 0 bases and J dropped 2; count of bases not matched to a gene: 2. The CDR3 runs 14 residues. As DNA, the CDR3 is TGTGCCAGCAGCGTAGGAACAGGGGCCTACGAGCAGTACTTC. Protein product: CASSVGTGAYEQYF. Using reference TRBV9 and TRBJ2-7 for the parts outside the CDR3, the full variable domain is DSGVTQTPKHLITATGQRVTLRCSPRSGDLSVYWYQQSLDQGLQFLIQYYNGEERAKGNILERFSAQQFPDLHSELNLSSLELGDSALYFCASSVGTGAYEQYFGPGTRLTVT.

J is TRBJ2-1 and V is TRBV15; 9 positions match TRBD1. Germline V gene lookup returns CDR1 LNHNV and CDR2 YYDKDF (reference sequence). With V trimmed by 0 bases and J by 7 bases, 7 bases remained unmatched. CDR3 length equals 16 residues. CDR3 in DNA: TGTGCCACCAGCAGAGACGGGGACAGGGAATTGAATGAGCAGTTCTTC. Translation gives CATSRDGDRELNEQFF.

The chain carries TRBV6-6 and TRBJ2-3; 15 nucleotides align to TRBD2. CDR3 size: 16 residues. V trimming: 10 bases; J trimming: 0 bases; junction bases outside the gene matches: 5. Germline values: CDR1 MNHNY, CDR2 SVGAGI (reference sequence). CDR3 region: CATRTSGRVSTDTQYF. DNA of the CDR3: TGTGCCACCAGGACTAGCGGGAGGGTTAGCACAGATACGCAGTATTTT.

The table lists this clone with a few counts. The rearrangement uses TRBV7-6 and TRBJ1-5; 7 nucleotides match TRBD1. J gave up 0 bases and V 5 bases, and 4 bases lay outside the gene matches. CDR3 length: 15 residues. Germline V gene lookup returns CDR1 SGHVS and CDR2 FNYEAQ. CDR3 sequence reads: CASSAGTVSNQPQHF. In DNA, the CDR3 is TGTGCCAGCAGCGCCGGGACAGTTAGCAATCAGCCCCAGCATTTT. Supplemented by reference TRBV7-6 and TRBJ1-5, the full variable domain reads GAGVSQSPRYKVTKRGQDVALRCDPISGHVSLYWYRQALGQGPEFLTYFNYEAQQDKSGLPNDRFSAERPEGSISTLTIQRTEQRDSAMYRCASSAGTVSNQPQHFGDGTRLSIL.

The chain recombines TRBV28 with TRBJ2-4; D uncertain. Germline CDR1 and CDR2: MDHEN and SYDVKM. The V end lost 3 bases, the J end lost 6 bases, and 6 bases lay between the germline ends. The CDR3 has 12 amino acids. DNA for the CDR3: TGTGCCAGCAGTTTGAACAGAAACATTCAGTACTTC. Protein: CASSLNRNIQYF. The full variable domain, its missing parts supplied by reference TRBV28 and TRBJ2-4, is DVKVTQSSRYLVKRTGEKVFLECVQDMDHENMFWYRQDPGLGLRLIYFSYDVKMKEKGDIPEGYSVSREKKERFSLILESASTNQTSMYLCASSLNRNIQYFGAGTRLSVL.

The gene calls are TRBV28 and TRBJ2-7; 10 bases align to TRBD1. The J segment lost 2 bases and the V segment lost 5 bases, leaving 3 bases of the junction unmatched. CDR3 length equals 14 residues. Germline V gene data show CDR1 as MDHEN and CDR2 as SYDVKM. The CDR3 here is CASSPGTGAYEQYF. The CDR3 region has the DNA TGTGCCAGCAGTCCAGGGACAGGGGCCTACGAGCAGTACTTC.